This is a list of T cell receptor beta chains from one sample in a study of T-cell memory formation after mild COVID-19. TCRdb called the 5' RACE reads again in MiXCR, with one record for every CDR3 protein. There are around 320,000 distinct CDR3 sequences in the sample; 25% to 30% occur only once, and 13% lies in the top ten. Sequencing was done on a sample of PBMCs or a T cell subset sorted from them (not recorded which). All receptors come from an adult woman who had mild COVID-19 (a few samples of this study predate the infection). Cell type and time point are not known. Each CDR3 is given with its conserved first and last residue. A D gene is named only where the DNA matches it firmly. Not all rows give a size; the values are once, few, many and, for expanded clones, a class.

len	d_gene	abundance	v_gene	j_gene	CDR3nt	CDR3aa
14	TRBD1	few	TRBV7-9	TRBJ2-5	TGTGCCAGCAGCGACGGACAGGTACAAGAGACCCAGTACTTC	CASSDGQVQETQYF
11	-	few	TRBV24-1	TRBJ2-7	TGTGCCACCAGTGATGGGGGGGAGCAGTACTTC	CATSDGGEQYF
10	-	few	TRBV7-2	TRBJ2-3	TGTGCCAGCCACGGTGATACGCAGTATTTT	CASHGDTQYF
16	TRBD1	-	TRBV5-1	TRBJ1-1	TGCGCCAGCAGCTTGGGAGGGACAGGGATGAACACTGAAGCTTTCTTT	CASSLGGTGMNTEAFF
13	-	-	TRBV20-1	TRBJ2-7	TGCAGTGCCGAGGGTTCCGGACACTACGAGCAGTACTTC	CSAEGSGHYEQYF
15	-	-	TRBV4-1	TRBJ1-2	TGCGCCAGCAGCCAAGGGGAAATGGTTGGCACTGGCTACACCTTC	CASSQGEMVGTGYTF
15	TRBD1	-	TRBV12-3/TRBV12-4	TRBJ2-1	TGTGCCAGCAGTAAGGGACAGGGGGGGTACAATGAGCAGTTCTTC	CASSKGQGGYNEQFF
15	TRBD1	few	TRBV20-1	TRBJ2-7	TGCAGTGCTAGGAGTGGACAGGTCCCCACCTACGAGCAGTACTTC	CSARSGQVPTYEQYF
14	-	-	TRBV7-2	TRBJ2-3	TGTGCCAGCAGCTTAGGAAAGATCACAGATACGCAGTATTTT	CASSLGKITDTQYF
13	-	few	TRBV18	TRBJ1-1	TGTGCCAGCTCACCATTCGGGAACACTGAAGCTTTCTTT	CASSPFGNTEAFF
15	-	-	TRBV12-3/TRBV12-4	TRBJ1-2	TGTGCCAGCAGTCCTTACTCCTCGGGCCTCTATGGCTACACCTTC	CASSPYSSGLYGYTF
18	TRBD2	-	TRBV4-2	TRBJ2-2	TGTGCCAGCAGCCAAGAGGGACTAGCGGGAGCCAACACCGGGGAGCTGTTTTTT	CASSQEGLAGANTGELFF
15	TRBD1	few	TRBV30	TRBJ2-2	TGTGCCTGGAGTGTAGGGGGCGGGAACACCGGGGAGCTGTTTTTT	CAWSVGGGNTGELFF
16	TRBD1	-	TRBV4-1	TRBJ2-7	TGCGCCAGCAGCCAAGATGGGGACAGACACTCCTACGAGCAGTACTTC	CASSQDGDRHSYEQYF
12	-	-	TRBV12-3/TRBV12-4	TRBJ1-1	TGTGCCACAAGGACGAGGAACACTGAAGCTTTCTTT	CATRTRNTEAFF
14	-	-	TRBV4-1	TRBJ2-7	TGCGCCAGCAGCCAAGATCTAGAGATCTACGAGCAGTACTTC	CASSQDLEIYEQYF
16	TRBD2	-	TRBV20-1	TRBJ2-7	TGCAGTGCTAGAGATTTGAGCGGGGGGAGAAACTACGAGCAGTACTTC	CSARDLSGGRNYEQYF
16	TRBD1	few	TRBV24-1	TRBJ2-5	TGTGCCACCAGTGACTCCGGGACAGGCTTACAAGAGACCCAGTACTTC	CATSDSGTGLQETQYF
13	TRBD2	-	TRBV20-1	TRBJ2-1	TGCAGTGCAGCGGGACTAGCAGGCAATGAGCAGTTCTTC	CSAAGLAGNEQFF
15	-	-	TRBV7-3	TRBJ2-1	TGTGCCAGCAGCTTAATAGGAGGACCTTACAATGAGCAGTTCTTC	CASSLIGGPYNEQFF
14	TRBD1	few	TRBV5-5	TRBJ2-7	TGTGCCAGCAGCTTTGTGCAGGGGGCGTACGAGCAGTACTTC	CASSFVQGAYEQYF
16	TRBD1	-	TRBV7-2	TRBJ2-7	TGTGCCAGCAGCTTATCTTCGGACAGGGGAATCTACGAGCAGTACTTC	CASSLSSDRGIYEQYF
14	-	many	TRBV10-3	TRBJ2-3	TGTGCCATCAGTGAGAGGGGGGCGCGCGATACGCAGTATTTT	CAISERGARDTQYF
18	-	few	TRBV7-9	TRBJ2-2	TGTGCCAGCAGCTCCAACCGGGCTGACAGGCCGAACACCGGGGAGCTGTTTTTT	CASSSNRADRPNTGELFF
13	-	many	TRBV7-2	TRBJ2-7	TGTGCCAGCAGCTTAATCGGGGTAGGGGGGCAGTACTTC	CASSLIGVGGQYF
14	-	-	TRBV5-6	TRBJ2-7	TGTGCCAGCAGCCTAACTGGACGGATTTACGAGCAGTACTTC	CASSLTGRIYEQYF
15	-	-	TRBV9	TRBJ1-3	TGTGCCAGCAGCGTAGTGGGGGCTCGTGGAAACACCATATATTTT	CASSVVGARGNTIYF
16	-	few	TRBV12-3/TRBV12-4	TRBJ2-3	TGTGCCAGCAAGCCCGTGAGGGGCCCGGCGTCCGATACGCAGTATTTT	CASKPVRGPASDTQYF
15	-	few	TRBV5-5	TRBJ2-5	TGTGCCAGCAGCTTCCGCGGGGTAACCCAAGAGACCCAGTACTTC	CASSFRGVTQETQYF